Presented here are 32 T cell receptor beta chains from one specimen sequenced in a study of T-cell memory formation after mild COVID-19. TCRdb processed the 5' RACE reads anew with MiXCR; each CDR3 protein has one entry. This sample has 90,000 to 120,000 distinct CDR3 sequences; around 10% occur once, and the top ten carry about 40%. The sequenced sample was PBMCs or a T cell subset sorted from them (not recorded which). These receptors were obtained from a man aged 18 to 29 who had mild COVID-19 (a few samples of this study predate the infection). Cell type and time point are not known.

This clonotype was counted ten times or more. The CDR3 coding sequence is TGTGCCAGCAGCTCAGCCGCCGGGTGGCAAGAGACCCAGTACTTC. Its translation is CASSSAAGWQETQYF. The chain combines TRBV7-9 with TRBJ2-5; D ambiguous. The V end lost 4 bases, the J end lost 2 bases, and 14 bases lay between the germline ends. CDR3 size: 15 residues. Germline V gene data show CDR1 as SEHNR and CDR2 as FQNEAQ (reference sequence).

This chain joins TRBV5-1 and TRBJ1-2; D might be TRBD1 (6 bases). This CDR3 comprises 14 residues. The V and J ends lost 6 bases and 2 bases respectively, with 14 bases between them. The germline gives CDR1 SGHRS, CDR2 YFSETQ. CDR3 in amino acids: CASTHPGHNYGYTF. CDR3 nucleotides: TGCGCCAGCACACACCCGGGACACAACTATGGCTACACCTTC.

This clonotype was counted between two and nine times. J is TRBJ2-2 and V is TRBV10-1; 7 positions match TRBD1. Germline CDR1 reads WNHNN; CDR2 reads SYGVQD (reference sequence). Unmatched junction bases numbered 1, after V lost 0 bases and J lost 3 bases. This CDR3 has 15 residues. In DNA form, the CDR3 reads TGCGCCAGCAGTGAGTCGGACAGGCACACCGGGGAGCTGTTTTTT. As protein: CASSESDRHTGELFF.

This clonotype was seen only a few times. The rearrangement joins TRBV10-2 to TRBJ2-5, with 8 bases identical to TRBD2. CDR3 length: 15 amino acids. The trim removed 0 bases at V and 2 bases at J, leaving 2 bases unmatched. Germline values: CDR1 WSHSY, CDR2 SAAADI. The CDR3 nucleotides read TGCGCCAGCAGTGAGTCATTAGCGGGGCAAGAGACCCAGTACTTC. Protein product: CASSESLAGQETQYF.

This chain joins TRBV7-9 and TRBJ2-7; a possible D gene is TRBD1 (6 bases). Trimming pared 1 base from V and 5 bases from J, leaving 9 bases between. CDR1 is SEHNR, CDR2 FQNEAQ, per germline (reference sequence). The CDR3 spans 13 residues. CDR3 loop: CASSLDRDHEQYV. CDR3 coding DNA: TGTGCCAGCAGCTTAGACAGGGACCACGAGCAGTACGTC.

The chain is built from TRBV9 and TRBJ2-7; weak D call: TRBD2 (6 bases). V was cut by 0 bases and J by 3 bases, with 16 bases left in between. CDR1 is SGDLS and CDR2 is YYNGEE in the germline V gene. This CDR3 has 16 amino acids. This chain's CDR3 is CASSVAPGGSGYEQYF. CDR3 nucleotides: TGTGCCAGCAGCGTAGCCCCTGGAGGGTCTGGCTACGAGCAGTACTTC.

The sample holds a few counts of this clonotype. The gene calls are TRBV9 and TRBJ1-5; D possibly corresponds to TRBD1 (5 bases). The CDR3 spans 14 residues. Germline assignment: CDR1 SGDLS and CDR2 YYNGEE. Trimming left V 3 bases short and J 9 bases short, with 16 bases between. The CDR3 reads CASSAGTGLMPQHF. The DNA for the CDR3 is TGTGCCAGCAGCGCGGGGACCGGTCTGATGCCCCAGCATTTT.

This clonotype was picked up a small number of times. The chain links TRBV15 to TRBJ2-1, with 7 bases matching TRBD1. This CDR3 has 13 residues. With V trimmed by 1 base and J by 6 bases, 0 bases remained unmatched. Germline CDR1 and CDR2: LNHNV and YYDKDF (reference sequence). The CDR3 reads CATSRGTGNEQFF. The CDR3, as DNA: TGTGCCACCAGCAGAGGGACAGGCAATGAGCAGTTCTTC.

This clonotype was seen more than once but under ten times. The chain combines TRBV3-1 with TRBJ2-3; D is possibly TRBD2 (5 bases). CDR1 is LGHDT and CDR2 is YNNKEL in the germline V gene (reference sequence). The CDR3 is made up of 15 amino acids. V lost 1 base to trimming and J lost 2 bases, with 10 bases between them. CDR3 sequence (DNA): TGTGCCAGCAGCCAAGTGTCCGGGGACACAGATACGCAGTATTTT. Protein product: CASSQVSGDTDTQYF.

The chain combines TRBV9 with TRBJ1-5; D not resolved. Per germline, CDR1 SGDLS and CDR2 YYNGEE. V lost 0 bases and J lost 2, with 6 bases in between. The CDR3 totals 14 residues. The CDR3 here is CASSVGVGNQPQHF. The CDR3 region has the DNA TGTGCCAGCAGCGTAGGTGTGGGCAATCAGCCCCAGCATTTT.

This clonotype turned up a few times. The V gene is TRBV5-1, the J gene TRBJ2-7; D not resolved. CDR1 and CDR2 (germline): SGHRS, YFSETQ. This CDR3 is built from 11 residues. Trimming shortened V by 5 bases and J by 6 bases, and 9 bases separated the two germline ends. CDR3: CASSNRGEQYF. Written as DNA, the CDR3 is TGCGCCAGCAGTAACCGCGGCGAGCAGTACTTC.

This chain uses TRBV24-1 with TRBJ2-3, with 9 bases lining up with TRBD2. The CDR3 runs 16 residues. With V trimmed by 3 bases and J by 12 bases, 15 bases remained unmatched. Germline-derived CDR1 and CDR2 are KGHDR and SFDVKD. The CDR3 nucleotides are TGTGCCACCAGTGATCCAGACTCGAGACTAGCGGAAATTCAGTATTTT. Residues: CATSDPDSRLAEIQYF.

This clonotype was counted ten times or more. CDR3 sequence: CASSLAGGGTEAFF. The CDR3 nucleotides are TGTGCCAGCAGCTTAGCAGGGGGCGGCACTGAAGCTTTCTTT. The chain carries TRBV7-6 and TRBJ1-1, with 7 positions matching TRBD1. Trimming took 0 bases from V and 4 from J; bases not matched to a gene: 2. Germline V CDR1 and CDR2: SGHVS, FNYEAQ. This CDR3 spans 14 amino acids.

At least ten counts were recorded for this clonotype. The chain employs TRBV4-3 and TRBJ2-1; 10 bases map to TRBD2. Looked up from germline, CDR1 is LGHNA and CDR2 is YSLEER. Trimming at V came to 4 bases and at J to 5 bases, leaving 2 bases not matched to a gene. The CDR3 spans 14 residues. CDR3 DNA sequence: TGCGCCAGCAGCCGCCTAGCGGGGGACAATGAGCAGTTCTTC. Translated: CASSRLAGDNEQFF.

This clonotype has more than one count but fewer than ten. The rearrangement uses TRBV4-3 and TRBJ1-1; tentative D call: TRBD1 (6 bases). CDR3 length equals 15 residues. Germline V gene sequence: CDR1 LGHNA, CDR2 YSLEER. The V end lost 5 bases, the J end lost 4 bases, and 17 bases lay between the germline ends. CDR3 nucleotides: TGCGCCAGCAGCTTTGACGGGGGGCTGGGCACTGAAGCTTTCTTT. Residues: CASSFDGGLGTEAFF.

This clonotype was seen more than once but under ten times. The rearrangement links TRBV6-1 to TRBJ2-1; D might be TRBD1 (7 bases). The CDR3 extends over 15 amino acids. V lost 3 bases to trimming and J lost 3 bases, with 12 bases between them. Germline CDR1 MNHNS, CDR2 SASEGT. CDR3 sequence reads: CASSDAGQIYNEQFF. The CDR3 DNA reads TGTGCCAGCAGTGACGCGGGACAGATCTACAATGAGCAGTTCTTC.

The V and J genes are TRBV27 and TRBJ1-1; no clear D. The V gene's germline CDR1 is MNHEY and CDR2 SMNVEV (reference sequence). The CDR3 contains 13 residues. Trimming removed 3 bases at V and 1 base at J, with 6 bases between. The CDR3 reads CASSLAQNTEAFF. The CDR3 nucleotides are TGTGCCAGCAGTTTGGCACAGAACACTGAAGCTTTCTTT.

This clonotype has just a few counts. The gene calls are TRBV4-1 and TRBJ2-7, with 7 bases that match TRBD1. The V gene's germline CDR1 is MGHRA and CDR2 YSYEKL. After removal of 4 bases from V and 0 bases from J, the junction contained 6 bases not matched to a gene. The CDR3 is 15 amino acids. CDR3 DNA sequence: TGCGCCAGCAGCCTTACGGGACAGAGCTCCTACGAGCAGTACTTC. Protein product: CASSLTGQSSYEQYF.

The J gene is TRBJ2-1, the V gene TRBV4-1, with a tentative D call TRBD1 (5 bases). CDR3 length equals 17 residues. Deletions cut 3 bases from V and 0 bases from J, with 15 bases between. Per germline, CDR1 MGHRA and CDR2 YSYEKL. This CDR3 reads CASSQGSGDSSYNEQFF. CDR3 nucleotides: TGCGCCAGCAGCCAGGGTTCAGGTGACAGCTCCTACAATGAGCAGTTCTTC.

This clonotype came up a few times. The chain recombines TRBV7-6 with TRBJ2-3; TRBD2 matches 8 bases. The V segment lost 5 bases and the J segment 3 bases; nucleotides outside the gene matches: 10. Germline CDR1 SGHVS, CDR2 FNYEAQ. CDR3 length equals 16 residues. This CDR3 reads CASSTRAGALTDTQYF. CDR3 sequence (DNA): TGTGCCAGCAGCACGAGAGCGGGGGCCCTAACAGATACGCAGTATTTT.

V is TRBV27 and J is TRBJ2-1, with D possibly being TRBD1 or TRBD2 (6 bases each). V gave up 6 bases and J gave up 0 bases, with 15 bases separating them. CDR1 is MNHEY, CDR2 SMNVEV, per germline (reference sequence). The CDR3 spans 16 residues. CDR3 loop: CASRDPGAYSYNEQFF. DNA of the CDR3: TGTGCCAGCAGAGACCCGGGGGCCTACTCCTACAATGAGCAGTTCTTC.

In this sample, this clonotype turned up a few times. The chain joins TRBV12-3 or TRBV12-4 to TRBJ2-1, with D possibly being TRBD2 (6 bases). V was pared by 1 base and J by 10 bases, with 11 bases between. The CDR3 consists of 13 residues. CDR3 region: CASSLVLGREQFF. The CDR3 bases are TGTGCCAGCAGTTTAGTTTTGGGGAGGGAGCAGTTCTTC.

In its sample, this clonotype was seen a few times. CDR3 sequence: CASSRRDSADQPQHF. The CDR3 nucleotides read TGTGCCAGCAGCAGGCGGGACAGCGCCGATCAGCCCCAGCATTTT. The rearrangement joins TRBV7-6 to TRBJ1-5; 7 bases are shared with TRBD1. This CDR3 spans 15 amino acids. From germline, CDR1 is SGHVS and CDR2 FNYEAQ. Trimming at V came to 5 bases and at J to 5 bases, leaving 9 bases not matched to a gene.

CDR3 sequence (DNA): TGTGCCACCAGCCCCGATAGGACAGGGGGCAATCAGCCCCAGCATTTT. Translating it yields CATSPDRTGGNQPQHF. This chain connects TRBV24-1 to TRBJ1-5; 9 bases map to TRBD1. Trimming cost V 7 bases and J 2 bases; bases outside gene matches: 8. Germline lookup yields CDR1 KGHDR and CDR2 SFDVKD. This CDR3 region has 16 residues.

The rearrangement joins TRBV27 to TRBJ1-5; D call uncertain. Germline CDR1 MNHEY, CDR2 SMNVEV (reference sequence). V gave up 6 bases and J gave up 1 base, with 13 bases separating them. The CDR3 is 15 amino acids. Here the CDR3 reads CASSPFTGSNQPQHF. In DNA form, the CDR3 reads TGTGCCAGCAGCCCATTCACGGGGAGCAATCAGCCCCAGCATTTT.

This clonotype has only a few counts. The chain uses TRBV10-3 and TRBJ2-3; D not resolved. Trimming cost V 0 bases and J 5 bases, with 3 bases left between them. The germline V gene has CDR1 ENHRY and CDR2 SYGVKD. The CDR3 is made up of 12 amino acids. This CDR3 reads CAISESLDTQYF. CDR3 bases: TGTGCCATCAGTGAGTCTTTAGATACGCAGTATTTT.

This clonotype was observed many times. The chain links TRBV5-1 to TRBJ2-5; D may be TRBD1 (5 bases). V shed 4 bases and J shed 2 bases, with 9 bases lying between them. The CDR3 is made up of 13 amino acids. CDR1 SGHRS and CDR2 YFSETQ come from the germline V gene. The CDR3 loop reads CASSDRQQETQYF. For the CDR3, the DNA is TGCGCCAGCAGCGACCGACAGCAAGAGACCCAGTACTTC.

This clonotype was picked up a small number of times. The chain joins TRBV4-3 to TRBJ1-1, with D unresolved. The CDR3 length is 14 residues. V was clipped by 3 bases and J by 1 base, with 9 bases between them. Germline CDR1 is LGHNA and CDR2 is YSLEER. The CDR3: CASSHPGPNTEAFF. In nucleotides, the CDR3 is TGCGCCAGCAGCCACCCGGGTCCGAACACTGAAGCTTTCTTT.

The rearrangement uses TRBV6-1 and TRBJ2-3; no firm D call. V lost 2 bases and J lost 2, with 14 bases in between. Looked up from germline, CDR1 is MNHNS and CDR2 is SASEGT. The CDR3 loop spans 16 amino acids. The DNA of the CDR3 is TGTGCCAGCAGTGAACGTACGGGCCTCTCCACAGATACGCAGTATTTT. It is translated as CASSERTGLSTDTQYF.

This chain links TRBV29-1 with TRBJ1-2, with D perhaps matching TRBD1 (6 bases). Germline assignment: CDR1 SQVTM and CDR2 ANQGSEA. Trimming removed 5 bases at V and 6 bases at J, with 16 bases between. The CDR3 is made up of 13 amino acids. Written as DNA, the CDR3 is TGCAGCGTTACAGGGAACGGTTGGCATGGCTACACCTTC. Its protein is CSVTGNGWHGYTF.

The genes are TRBV4-1 and TRBJ1-6, with TRBD1 identical over 8 bases. The CDR3 length is 16 residues. V trimming: 3 bases; J trimming: 7 bases; junction bases outside the gene matches: 8. Germline V gene lookup returns CDR1 MGHRA and CDR2 YSYEKL. In DNA form, the CDR3 reads TGCGCCAGCAGCCATGAGCTAGGGGACAGGAATTCACCCCTCCACTTT. Translating it yields CASSHELGDRNSPLHF.

This clonotype was picked up a small number of times. The genes are TRBV7-9 and TRBJ2-3; D is unresolved. This CDR3 spans 15 amino acids. V was shortened by 7 bases and J by 1 base, with 15 bases between the two germline ends. Germline V lookup: CDR1 SEHNR, CDR2 FQNEAQ (reference sequence). This CDR3 reads CASTKLRWGTDTQYF. Written as DNA, the CDR3 is TGTGCCAGCACCAAACTCCGATGGGGCACAGATACGCAGTATTTT.